This TCR beta chain came from a study of shared clonotypes between healthy human individuals. At the level of the study: Donor ages ranged 18 to 49 years: a couple of women, a few men.

Donors were healthy HIV-negative adults without recent acute infections or vaccinations. Running of the assay took place at deep level. Here immunoSEQ multiplex PCR was the method, and the copy in TCRdb shows in-frame clones only, minus some. The data hold 450,000 to 600,000 clones, with 79% observed a single time. In its sample, this clone was seen many times. Sequenced: PBMCs. The origin of this receptor is a woman aged 35 to 49 in good health. Some clones in this sample may be carry-over from other donors' samples.

CDR3 in amino acids: CASSEAPVAGAGNEQFF. The CDR3 DNA reads as TGTGCCAGCAGTGAAGCGCCCGTAGCGGGAGCGGGCAATGAGCAGTTCTTC. The chain uses TRBV2 and TRBJ2-1; 9 bases are shared with TRBD2. The V gene end was trimmed by 0 bases and the J gene end by 6 bases; junction bases not matched to a gene: 9. The CDR3 has 17 residues. Germline CDR1 SNHLY, CDR2 FYNNEI. Supplemented by reference TRBV2 and TRBJ2-1, the full variable domain reads EPEVTQTPSHQVTQMGQEVILRCVPISNHLYFYWYRQILGQKVEFLVSFYNNEISEKSEIFDDQFSVERPDGSNFTLKIRSTKLEDSAMYFCASSEAPVAGAGNEQFFGPGTRLTVL.